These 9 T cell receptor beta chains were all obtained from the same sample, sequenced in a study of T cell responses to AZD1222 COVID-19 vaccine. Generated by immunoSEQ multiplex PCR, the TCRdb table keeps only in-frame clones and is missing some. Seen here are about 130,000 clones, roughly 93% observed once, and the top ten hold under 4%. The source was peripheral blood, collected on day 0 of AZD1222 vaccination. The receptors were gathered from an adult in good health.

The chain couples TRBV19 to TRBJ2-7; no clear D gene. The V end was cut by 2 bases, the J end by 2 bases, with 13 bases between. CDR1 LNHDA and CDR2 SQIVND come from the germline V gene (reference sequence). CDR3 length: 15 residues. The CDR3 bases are TGTGCCAGTAGTATACGGCTTGCTGGGCCCTACGAGCAGTACTTC. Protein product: CASSIRLAGPYEQYF.

The CDR3 coding sequence is TGTGCCAGTAGTATAGCCCCGGATAGCAATCAGCCCCAGCATTTT. It translates to CASSIAPDSNQPQHF. This rearrangement joins TRBV19 to TRBJ1-5; D gene unclear. CDR3 size: 15 residues. CDR1 and CDR2 (germline): LNHDA, SQIVND (reference sequence). The V gene lost 1 base and the J gene lost 0 bases, with 7 bases spanning the gap.

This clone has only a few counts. This CDR3 reads CASADHYGYTF. In nucleotides, the CDR3 is TGTGCCAGCGCGGACCACTATGGCTACACCTTC. The chain recombines TRBV19 with TRBJ1-2, with unresolved D. The V gene's germline CDR1 is LNHDA and CDR2 SQIVND (reference sequence). Trimming left V 9 bases short and J 3 bases short, with 8 bases between. CDR3 size: 11 residues.

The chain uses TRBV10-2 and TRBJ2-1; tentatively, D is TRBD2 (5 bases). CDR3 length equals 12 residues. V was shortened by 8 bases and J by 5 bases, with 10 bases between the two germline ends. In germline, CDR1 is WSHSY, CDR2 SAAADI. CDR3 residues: CASGGPNNEQFF. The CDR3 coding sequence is TGCGCCAGCGGCGGGCCGAACAATGAGCAGTTCTTC.

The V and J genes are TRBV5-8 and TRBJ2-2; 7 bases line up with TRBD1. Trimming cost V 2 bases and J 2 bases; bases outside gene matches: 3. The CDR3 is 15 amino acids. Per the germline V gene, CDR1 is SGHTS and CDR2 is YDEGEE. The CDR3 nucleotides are TGTGCCAGCAGCTTAGGGGGCCTAAACACCGGGGAGCTGTTTTTT. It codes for CASSLGGLNTGELFF.

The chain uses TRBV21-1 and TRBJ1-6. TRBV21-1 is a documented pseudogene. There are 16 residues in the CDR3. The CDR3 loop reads CASSKGRSSYNSPLHF. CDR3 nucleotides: TGTGCCAGCTCCAAGGGGAGGAGCTCCTATAATTCACCCCTCCACTTT.

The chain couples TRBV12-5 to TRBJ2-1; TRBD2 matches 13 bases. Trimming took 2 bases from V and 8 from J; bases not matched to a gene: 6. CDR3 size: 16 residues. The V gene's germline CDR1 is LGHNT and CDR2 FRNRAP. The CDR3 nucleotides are TGTGCTAGTGGTTTGACGACTAGCGGGGGGACGGATGAGCAGTTCTTC. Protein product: CASGLTTSGGTDEQFF.

In nucleotides, the CDR3 is TGTGCCAGTAGTCCCACGGGTGGACAGGGAATAGAAAAACTGTTTTTT. Its protein product is CASSPTGGQGIEKLFF. This chain links TRBV19 with TRBJ1-4; TRBD1 matches at 8 bases. Germline V CDR1 and CDR2: LNHDA, SQIVND (reference sequence). V gave up 5 bases and J gave up 8 bases; unmatched junction bases: 13. The CDR3 has 16 amino acids.

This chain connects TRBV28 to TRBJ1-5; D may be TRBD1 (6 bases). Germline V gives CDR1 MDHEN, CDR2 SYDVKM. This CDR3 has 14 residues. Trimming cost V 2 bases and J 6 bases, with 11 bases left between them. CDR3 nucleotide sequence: TGTGCCAGCAGTTTACGCGGGGGGGCTCAGCCCCAGCATTTT. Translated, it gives CASSLRGGAQPQHF.